A single T cell receptor beta chain is shown here with its context. Its antigen is currently not known. Nothing much larger sits one base from this clone, and base qualities are not available. The CDR3 regions of human TCRbeta chains were analyzed by immunosequencing. Concerning the study's data processing: TCRs in the repertoires were compared against a reference library of SARS-CoV-2-specific TCRs that had been generated with the MIRA antigen-specificity platform. Breadth was defined as the fraction of unique TCRs that were SARS-CoV-2-associated, and depth was defined as the fraction of total T cells that were SARS-CoV-2-associated. Using the MIRA data, each spike-specific TCR was mapped to the spike region that the TCR reacts to and placed in a CD4 or CD8 class. Log10-transformed breadth and depth values were compared by one-way ANOVA with Sidak's multiple comparisons tests. TCRdb carries this immuneACCESS record with in-frame sequences only. Its versions omit some clonotypes, under half of them owing to an unresolved V gene in the studies checked, with the rest unexplained. V and J calls and clone size are those listed in that table; D and trimming were worked out from the DNA. Across this sample there are fewer than 30,000 clones, with around four fifths seen only once. Clones ranked in the top ten supply 4.5% to 7% of the sample.

The data were taken from a study of T cell responses to AZD1222 COVID-19 vaccine (dated by TCRdb to about 2021). With respect to the entire study: Because spike-specific TCR depth and breadth did not differ between the two schedules, AZD1222 recipients who got a second dose at roughly 4 weeks were pooled with those who got a second dose at roughly 12 weeks. TCR sequencing was performed for about 250 trial participants, of whom about 200 were given two doses of AZD1222 and some 25 were given two doses of MenACWY control vaccine. Trial participants were enrolled into age subgroups of 18-55, 56-69 and 70-plus years, which contained 148, 28 and 57 TCR-sequenced participants, respectively.

The sample's time point label, in plain terms: baseline before first vaccination. Vaccinee samples came from UK trials COV001 and COV002, including a single-blind randomized controlled phase 2/3 trial of AZD1222 (ChAdOx1 nCoV-19) in healthy adults. For TCRbeta chain sequencing, PBMC samples from trial participants were taken at day 0 and at day 28 after the second dose. Points the paper makes about the study in general: No day 14 peak-response samples were available, so repertoires were characterized only after the peak T cell response. Vaccine-associated CD4 TCRs spanned the whole spike protein, with dominant responses in regions 160-218 and 743-854. Participants were mostly white British, with more females than males. The authors suggested clonal diversity may have been underestimated. After two AZD1222 doses, spike-specific TCR breadth and depth were significantly higher than at day 0 and than in MenACWY recipients. Conclusions about previously exposed vaccinees were limited because only 5 or 6 AZD1222 recipients were SARS-CoV-2 seropositive at baseline. In the small 56-69-year group, the increase in depth fell short of significance, most likely because of low power. Nearly half of unique spike-specific TCRs reportedly recognized epitopes outside regions mutated in the B.1.351 and B.1.1.7 variants.

V is pruned by 5 bases and J by 5 bases, leaving 7 bases of the junction without a gene match. The germline V gene sets CDR1 to SGHTA and CDR2 to FQGNSA. Measured from the cysteine to the phenylalanine, the CDR3 is 15 residues long. CDR3 DNA only is kept here, 45 bases in frame from base 1. The input for sequencing was peripheral blood, taken on day 0 of AZD1222 vaccination. Rearrangement joined TRBV7-2 to TRBJ2-3, with 10 middle bases fitting TRBD2. The sequence was obtained from an adult in good health. The CDR3 corresponds to CASSQSGGVVDTQYF. The base sequence is TGTGCCAGCAGCCAGAGCGGGGGGGTAGTAGATACGCAGTATTTT.